This T cell receptor beta chain was identified during a study of T cells after yellow fever vaccination (dated by TCRdb to the late 2010s). For the wider study: The SMART-Seq v4 Ultra Low Input RNA kit was used to prepare libraries from fractions with low cell numbers. To follow T-cell clones before and after primary and booster YFV17D yellow fever vaccination, bulk TCR alpha and beta repertoires were sequenced over time. Two healthy male donors, one aged 18 to 30 and one aged 30 to 40 years, made up the cohort. Blood samples were taken at several timepoints before and after primary and secondary immunization, and bulk PBMC replicates and cell subsets were isolated. Here is what the overall study found, with its caveats: Computational filtering was required because FACS-sorted repertoires could contain abundant contaminating clonotypes from the bulk population. A small fraction of clonotypes showed up in both the CD4 and CD8 compartments, probably as a result of convergent recombination. After the booster, most of the clones that had expanded following primary vaccination were detected again (approximately 96% of CD4 and more than 85% of CD8), which suggests that memory was broadly maintained. The secondary T-cell response was found to be weaker but faster than the primary response, with a peak reached on day 5 rather than on day 15. Because the study included only a couple of donors, the extent to which the findings can be generalized is limited.

This clonotype was found a few times. There is no known antigen for this receptor. The record has no base qualities; no much larger clone is one base away. Interpreted using the paper, the treatment or condition label stands for: live attenuated yellow fever vaccine strain. A standard Ficoll-Paque protocol was used to isolate PBMCs from peripheral blood. Dynabeads CD4 and CD8 positive selection kits were used to isolate CD4 and CD8 T-cell fractions. RNA was extracted with TriZol from bulk PBMCs, CD4 and CD8 fractions, and dextramer-positive and dextramer-negative fractions. TCR cDNA was synthesized by 5'RACE template switching, through which a universal primer site and unique molecular identifiers were introduced. Priming of cDNA synthesis was performed from both the TCR alpha and TCR beta constant segments. Libraries were amplified in two PCR steps, with sample barcodes and sequencing adapters added in the second step. Sequencing of the libraries was done on either Illumina HiSeq 2500 (2x100 bp) or NovaSeq (2x150 bp). In the original analysis: MIGEC handled demultiplexing of reads and collapsing into UMI consensus sequences, while MiXCR performed V(D)J alignment. Vaccine-responding clonotypes were defined with edgeR using replicate PBMC samples, requiring FDR below 0.01 and a log2 fold change above 5 up to day 15. Each bulk clonotype was labeled CD4 or CD8 based on which sequenced repertoire, CD4 or CD8, contained the clonotype at higher abundance. TCRdb reworked the public reads: Q25 trimming with fastp, MiXCR clone assembly, productive beta chains retained. Records with the same CDR3 protein are collapsed into one entry carrying the most frequent genes and DNA. For this entry, the V and J calls and clone size follow TCRdb and not the study's own pipeline. For this sample the table gives a few hundred thousand distinct CDR3 sequences, of which 6.9% were detected only once. Roughly 0.9% of the sample goes to the ten largest clones.

The V end loses 1 base and the J end loses 9 bases, and a stretch of 10 bases separates them. The CDR3, cysteine through phenylalanine, is 12 amino acids long. Only the CDR3 region is kept as DNA, spanning 36 bases read in frame from base 1. CDR1 and CDR2, looked up from the germline V gene (reference sequence), are DFQATT and SNEGSKA. The source material was CD4+ T cells sorted from PBMCs, sampled 15 days after the yellow fever booster vaccination. Here the chain combines TRBV20-1 and TRBJ2-4; the D gene is possibly TRBD1, with 5 bases matching. The clonotype was recovered from a man under 40 who received the YFV17D yellow fever vaccine. The bases read TGCAGTGCTAGAGCGCAGGGCGGCATTCAGTACTTC. Its protein is CSARAQGGIQYF.